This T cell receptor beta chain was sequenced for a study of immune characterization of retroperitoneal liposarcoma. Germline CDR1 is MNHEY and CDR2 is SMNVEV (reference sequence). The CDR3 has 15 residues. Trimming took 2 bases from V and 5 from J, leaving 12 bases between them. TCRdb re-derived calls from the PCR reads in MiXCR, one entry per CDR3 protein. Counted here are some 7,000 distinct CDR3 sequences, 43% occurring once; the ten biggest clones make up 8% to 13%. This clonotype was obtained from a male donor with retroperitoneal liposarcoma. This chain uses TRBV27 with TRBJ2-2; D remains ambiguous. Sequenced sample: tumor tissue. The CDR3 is CASSLDGFGTGELFF. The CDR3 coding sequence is TGTGCCAGCAGTTTAGATGGGTTTGGGACCGGGGAGCTGTTTTTT.